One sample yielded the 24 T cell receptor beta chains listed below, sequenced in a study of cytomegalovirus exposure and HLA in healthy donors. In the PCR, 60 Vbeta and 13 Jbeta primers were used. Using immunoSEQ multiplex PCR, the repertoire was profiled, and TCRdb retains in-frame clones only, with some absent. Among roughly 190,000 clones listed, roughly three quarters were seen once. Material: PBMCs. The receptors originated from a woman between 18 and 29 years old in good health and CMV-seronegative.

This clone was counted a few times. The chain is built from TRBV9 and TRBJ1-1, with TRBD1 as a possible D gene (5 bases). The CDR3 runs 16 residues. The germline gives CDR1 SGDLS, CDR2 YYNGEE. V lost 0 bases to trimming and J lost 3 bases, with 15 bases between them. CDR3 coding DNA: TGTGCCAGCAGCGTAGAGGTCCCCGGCAGGGACACTGAAGCTTTCTTT. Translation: CASSVEVPGRDTEAFF.

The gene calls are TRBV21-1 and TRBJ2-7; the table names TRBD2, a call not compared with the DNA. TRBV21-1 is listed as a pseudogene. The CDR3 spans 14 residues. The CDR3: CASSPRHNNYEQYF. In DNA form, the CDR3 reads TGTGCCAGCAGCCCTAGGCACAACAACTACGAGCAGTACTTC.

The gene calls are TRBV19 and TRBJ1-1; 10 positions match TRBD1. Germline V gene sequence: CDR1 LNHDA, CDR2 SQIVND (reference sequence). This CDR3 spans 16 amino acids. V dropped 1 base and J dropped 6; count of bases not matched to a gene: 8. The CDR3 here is CASSIGRDRGSAEAFF. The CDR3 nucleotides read TGTGCCAGTAGTATAGGGCGGGACAGGGGTTCAGCTGAAGCTTTCTTT.

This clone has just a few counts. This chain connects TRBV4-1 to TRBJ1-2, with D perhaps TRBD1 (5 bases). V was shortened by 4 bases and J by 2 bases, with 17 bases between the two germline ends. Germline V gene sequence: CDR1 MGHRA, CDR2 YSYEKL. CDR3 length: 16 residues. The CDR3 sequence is CASSRPPYDRNYGYTF. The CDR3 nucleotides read TGCGCCAGCAGCCGTCCACCTTACGACAGAAACTATGGCTACACCTTC.

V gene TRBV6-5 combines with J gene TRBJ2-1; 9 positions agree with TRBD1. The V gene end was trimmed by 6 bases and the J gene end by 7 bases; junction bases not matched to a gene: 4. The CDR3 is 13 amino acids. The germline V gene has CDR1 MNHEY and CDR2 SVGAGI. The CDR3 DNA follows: TGTGCCAGCAGGACAGGGGGGGGGAATGAGCAGTTCTTC. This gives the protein CASRTGGGNEQFF.

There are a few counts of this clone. The CDR3: CASSLGAMRHTDTQYF. The CDR3, as DNA: TGTGCCAGCAGCTTAGGCGCCATGAGGCACACAGATACGCAGTATTTT. V usage is TRBV7-2 and J usage is TRBJ2-3; D ambiguous. V gave up 1 base and J gave up 2 bases, with 13 bases separating them. The CDR3 consists of 16 residues. The germline CDR1 and CDR2 sequences are SGHTA and FQGNSA.

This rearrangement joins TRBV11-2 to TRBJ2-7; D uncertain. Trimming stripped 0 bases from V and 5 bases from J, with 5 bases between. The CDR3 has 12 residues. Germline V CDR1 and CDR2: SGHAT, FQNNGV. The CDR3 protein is CASSLDPNEQYF. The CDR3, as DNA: TGTGCCAGCAGCTTAGATCCCAACGAGCAGTACTTC.

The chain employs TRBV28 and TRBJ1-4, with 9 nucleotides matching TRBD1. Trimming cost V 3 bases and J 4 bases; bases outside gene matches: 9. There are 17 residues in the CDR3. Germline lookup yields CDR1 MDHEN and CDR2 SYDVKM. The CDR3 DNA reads TGTGCCAGCAGTTTTTCATGGGACAGGGAGGATAATGAAAAACTGTTTTTT. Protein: CASSFSWDREDNEKLFF.

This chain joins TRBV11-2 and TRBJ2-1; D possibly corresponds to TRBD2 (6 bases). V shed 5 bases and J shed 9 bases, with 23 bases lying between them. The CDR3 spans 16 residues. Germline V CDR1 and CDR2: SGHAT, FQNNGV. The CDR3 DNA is TGTGCCAGCAGCCTCCCCCCCAGCGGACTATCCAGTGAGCAGTTCTTC. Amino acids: CASSLPPSGLSSEQFF.

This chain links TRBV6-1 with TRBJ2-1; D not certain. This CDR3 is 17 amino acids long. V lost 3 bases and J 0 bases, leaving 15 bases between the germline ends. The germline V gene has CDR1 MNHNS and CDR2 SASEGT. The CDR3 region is CASSDRLVVFSYNEQFF. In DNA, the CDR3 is TGTGCCAGCAGTGACAGACTGGTTGTGTTCTCCTACAATGAGCAGTTCTTC.

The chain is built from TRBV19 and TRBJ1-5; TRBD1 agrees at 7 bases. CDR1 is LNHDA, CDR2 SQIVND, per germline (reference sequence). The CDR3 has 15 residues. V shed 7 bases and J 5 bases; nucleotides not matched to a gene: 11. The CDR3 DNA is TGTGCCAGTAAATCACAGTACACAGGGGATCAGCCCCAGCATTTT. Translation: CASKSQYTGDQPQHF.

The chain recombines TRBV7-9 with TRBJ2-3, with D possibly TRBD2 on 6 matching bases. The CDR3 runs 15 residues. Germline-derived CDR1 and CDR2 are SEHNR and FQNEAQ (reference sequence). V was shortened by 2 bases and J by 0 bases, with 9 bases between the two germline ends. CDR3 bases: TGTGCCAGCAGCTTACTTGGGGGGAGCACAGATACGCAGTATTTT. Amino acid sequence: CASSLLGGSTDTQYF.

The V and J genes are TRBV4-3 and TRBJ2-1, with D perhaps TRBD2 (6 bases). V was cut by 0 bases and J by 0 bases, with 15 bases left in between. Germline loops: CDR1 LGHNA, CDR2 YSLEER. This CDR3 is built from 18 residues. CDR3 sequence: CASSQDYPSVSSYNEQFF. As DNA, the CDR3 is TGCGCCAGCAGCCAAGATTACCCTAGCGTAAGCTCCTACAATGAGCAGTTCTTC.

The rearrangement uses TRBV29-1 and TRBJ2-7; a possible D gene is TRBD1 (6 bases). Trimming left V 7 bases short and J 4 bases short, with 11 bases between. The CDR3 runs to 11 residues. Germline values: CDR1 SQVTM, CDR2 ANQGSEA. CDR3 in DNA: TGCAGCGCGACACAGGGATACGAGCAGTACTTC. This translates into CSATQGYEQYF.

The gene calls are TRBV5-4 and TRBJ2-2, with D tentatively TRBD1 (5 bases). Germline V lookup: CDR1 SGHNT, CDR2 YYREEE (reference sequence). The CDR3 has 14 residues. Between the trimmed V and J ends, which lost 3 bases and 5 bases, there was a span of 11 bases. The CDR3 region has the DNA TGTGCCAGCAGCTCGGCAGGGTTTACCGGGGAGCTGTTTTTT. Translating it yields CASSSAGFTGELFF.

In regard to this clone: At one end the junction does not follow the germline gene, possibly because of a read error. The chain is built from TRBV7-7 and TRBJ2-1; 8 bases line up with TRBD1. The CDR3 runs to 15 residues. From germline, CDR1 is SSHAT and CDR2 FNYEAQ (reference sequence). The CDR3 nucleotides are TGTGCTAGCAGCTTAGCCCCTGGACAGGGCAATGAGCAGTTCTTC. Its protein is CASSLAPGQGNEQFF.

The CDR3 DNA is TGTGCCAGCAGCGCGAACACAGGGATAAGGGAAAAACTGTTTTTT. Residues: CASSANTGIREKLFF. The rearrangement joins TRBV9 to TRBJ1-4, with TRBD1 as a possible D gene (6 bases). Germline CDR1 and CDR2: SGDLS and YYNGEE. V was pared by 3 bases and J by 8 bases, with 17 bases between. The length of the CDR3 is 15 residues.

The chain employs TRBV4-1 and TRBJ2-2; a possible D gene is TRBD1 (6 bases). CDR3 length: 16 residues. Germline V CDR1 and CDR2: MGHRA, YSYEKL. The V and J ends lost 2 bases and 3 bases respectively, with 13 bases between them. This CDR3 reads CASSQTGRGDTGELFF. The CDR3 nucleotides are TGCGCCAGCAGCCAAACGGGCAGGGGTGACACCGGGGAGCTGTTTTTT.

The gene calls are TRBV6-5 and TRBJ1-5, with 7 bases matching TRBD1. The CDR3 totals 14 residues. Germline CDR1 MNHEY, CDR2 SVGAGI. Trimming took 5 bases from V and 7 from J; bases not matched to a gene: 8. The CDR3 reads CASSRDRVEQPQHF. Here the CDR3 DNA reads TGTGCCAGCAGTCGAGACAGGGTAGAGCAGCCCCAGCATTTT.

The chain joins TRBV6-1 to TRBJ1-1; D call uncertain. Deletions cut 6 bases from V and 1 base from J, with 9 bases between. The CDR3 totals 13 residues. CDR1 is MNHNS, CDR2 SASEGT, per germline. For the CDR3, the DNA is TGTGCCAGCAGCACAGTTAGGAACACTGAAGCTTTCTTT. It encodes CASSTVRNTEAFF.

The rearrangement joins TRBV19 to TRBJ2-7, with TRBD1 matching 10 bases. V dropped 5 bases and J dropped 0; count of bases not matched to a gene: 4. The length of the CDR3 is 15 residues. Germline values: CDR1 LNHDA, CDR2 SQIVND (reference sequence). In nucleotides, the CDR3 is TGTGCCAGTAGTCGGGGACAGGGGCTCTCCTACGAGCAGTACTTC. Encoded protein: CASSRGQGLSYEQYF.

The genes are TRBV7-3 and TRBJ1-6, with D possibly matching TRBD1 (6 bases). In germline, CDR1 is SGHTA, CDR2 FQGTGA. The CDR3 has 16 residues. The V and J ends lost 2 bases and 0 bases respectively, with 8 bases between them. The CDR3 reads CASSLGGRSYNSPLHF. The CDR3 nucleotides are TGTGCCAGCAGCTTAGGGGGCCGCTCCTATAATTCACCCCTCCACTTT.

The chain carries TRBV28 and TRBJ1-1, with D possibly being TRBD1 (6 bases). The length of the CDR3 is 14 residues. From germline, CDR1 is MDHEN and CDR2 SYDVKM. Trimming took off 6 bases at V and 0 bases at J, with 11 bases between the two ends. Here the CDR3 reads CASSPGTMNTEAFF. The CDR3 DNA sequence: TGTGCCAGCAGCCCCGGGACAATGAACACTGAAGCTTTCTTT.

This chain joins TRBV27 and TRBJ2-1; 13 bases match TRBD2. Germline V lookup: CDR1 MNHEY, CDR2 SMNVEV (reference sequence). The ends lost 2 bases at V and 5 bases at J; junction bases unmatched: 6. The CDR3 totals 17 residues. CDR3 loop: CASSLPTSGGANNEQFF. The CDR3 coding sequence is TGTGCCAGCAGTTTACCTACTAGCGGGGGGGCCAACAATGAGCAGTTCTTC.